This TCR beta chain emerged from a study of identical twins. Study results and caveats: Clonotypes of the beta chain that were abundant in cord blood carried fewer insertions (memory repertoires showed none). There was an excess of low generation probability in the out-of-frame alpha sequences that twins shared. The models gave estimates that fell short of the out-of-frame TCR alpha sharing seen in monozygotic twins.

The cDNA had a unique molecular identifier and a template-switch universal primer site. One entry per CDR3 protein, called by TCRdb with MiXCR from the 5' RACE reads. In the table there are around 1.7 million distinct CDR3 sequences, under 35% of which are singletons. Comment on this clonotype: The antigen is not known.

The CDR3 is 16 amino acids. Germline V lookup: CDR1 SEHNR, CDR2 FQNEAQ (reference sequence). V was shortened by 2 bases and J by 4 bases, with 18 bases between the two germline ends. The sequence was collected from a newborn girl in good health. The chain links TRBV7-9 to TRBJ2-7, with TRBD1 as a possible D gene (6 bases). Sequences were obtained from cord blood. As DNA, the CDR3 is TGTGCCAGCAGCTTAAGGTTGACAGGTCGAAGGTACGAGCAGTACTTC. Translation gives CASSLRLTGRRYEQYF.